These 14 T cell receptor beta chains were all obtained from the same sample, sequenced in a study of spatial heterogeneity in lung cancer. Findings and limits, study-wide: Tumoral mutation counts were tracked by counts of expanded intratumoral alpha and beta TCRs.

Using its own MiXCR run on the 5' RACE reads, TCRdb lists one record per CDR3 protein. Of about 8,100 distinct CDR3 sequences in the sample, around 12% were seen once. No antigen is known for these receptors. The sample's time point: sample taken at primary tumor resection. The sample here was lung tumor tissue, taken at surgery. Source of these receptors: a male donor with early-stage non-small cell lung cancer.

Concerning this clonotype itself: Within a library made for alpha chains, this beta chain is off target, and its count is uninformative. The V gene is TRBV15, the J gene TRBJ2-3; 10 bases fit TRBD2. The V gene's germline CDR1 is LNHNV and CDR2 YYDKDF (reference sequence). The junction had 2 bases not matched to a gene; V was cut back by 2 bases and J by 0 bases. The CDR3 sequence is 16 residues long. In DNA, the CDR3 is TGTGCCACCAGCAGATTACTAGCGGGGAGCACAGATACGCAGTATTTT. Amino acids: CATSRLLAGSTDTQYF.

This clonotype was detected only a few times. This beta chain is an unintended read in a library built for alpha chains; its size means little. The chain couples TRBV12-3 or TRBV12-4 to TRBJ2-6; TRBD1 is a possible D gene (6 bases). The V end lost 6 bases, the J end lost 2 bases, and 11 bases lay between the germline ends. There are 15 residues in the CDR3. This CDR3 is CASSPGVTGANVLTF. As DNA, the CDR3 is TGTGCCAGCAGCCCAGGGGTTACTGGGGCCAACGTCCTGACTTTC.

This clonotype is categorized as medium-sized. Since the library was made to target alpha chains, this beta chain is a stray read and its abundance is not meaningful. The V gene is TRBV29-1, the J gene TRBJ2-7; the D is unclear. Germline CDR1 is SQVTM and CDR2 is ANQGSEA. V shed 0 bases and J shed 3 bases, with 9 bases lying between them. The CDR3 length is 13 residues. The CDR3 loop is CSVEDPGVYEQYF. CDR3 coding DNA: TGCAGCGTTGAAGATCCTGGAGTCTACGAGCAGTACTTC.

In regard to this clonotype: This beta chain lies outside the target of a library built for alpha chains; its clone size means little. V gene TRBV12-3 or TRBV12-4 combines with J gene TRBJ1-5; TRBD1 agrees at 8 bases. With 6 bases clipped from V and 4 bases from J, the junction kept 5 bases outside the gene matches. This CDR3 comprises 14 residues. The CDR3 bases are TGTGCCAGCAGCAGGACAGGGAGAAATCAGCCCCAGCATTTT. It encodes CASSRTGRNQPQHF.

On this clonotype itself: This beta chain was picked up by a library intended for alpha chains and is off target, so its count carries little meaning. The chain has TRBV20-1 and TRBJ2-3; D is unclear. The CDR3 length is 15 residues. V lost 0 bases, J lost 0 bases, and 10 bases lay in between. Germline assignment: CDR1 DFQATT and CDR2 SNEGSKA (reference sequence). As DNA, the CDR3 is TGCAGTGCTAGAGATCTTAGGAATAGCACAGATACGCAGTATTTT. Protein product: CSARDLRNSTDTQYF.

This clonotype came up many times. This beta chain is a stray read from a library made for alpha chains; its abundance is not meaningful. The rearrangement uses TRBV7-2 and TRBJ2-7; 8 bases are shared with TRBD2. Germline V gene data show CDR1 as SGHTA and CDR2 as FQGNSA. The V gene end was trimmed by 3 bases and the J gene end by 4 bases; junction bases not matched to a gene: 5. The CDR3 sequence is 14 residues long. CDR3 loop: CASSFASGSYEQYF. Here the CDR3 DNA reads TGTGCCAGCAGCTTTGCCAGCGGGAGTTACGAGCAGTACTTC.

This clonotype was observed many times. This beta chain was picked up by a library intended for alpha chains and is off target, so its count carries little meaning. V and J are TRBV2 and TRBJ2-1; 13 bases fit TRBD2. CDR1 is SNHLY, CDR2 FYNNEI, per germline. The CDR3 length is 18 residues. With V trimmed by 2 bases and J by 5 bases, 9 bases remained unmatched. The CDR3 DNA reads as TGTGCCAGCAGTGAACAAGGACTAGCGGGAGCCCCCGACAATGAGCAGTTCTTC. It translates to CASSEQGLAGAPDNEQFF.

This clonotype was observed a handful of times. The size of this beta chain means little, since it is a stray read in a library made for alpha chains. This chain joins TRBV6-5 and TRBJ1-1, with D unclear. With 10 bases removed from V and 2 bases from J, the gap between germline ends came to 14 bases. CDR1 is MNHEY, CDR2 SVGAGI, per germline. The CDR3 is 13 residues long. In DNA form, the CDR3 reads TGTGCCACCCAAGCATGGGATAACACTGAAGCTTTCTTT. This codes for CATQAWDNTEAFF.

This clonotype was seen more than once but under ten times. This beta chain is an unintended read in a library built for alpha chains; its size means little. The chain employs TRBV5-4 and TRBJ1-1; 7 nucleotides match TRBD1. Germline V gene lookup returns CDR1 SGHNT and CDR2 YYREEE (reference sequence). V lost 5 bases, J lost 7 bases, and 11 bases stayed unmatched. The CDR3 is 14 residues long. The CDR3 loop reads CASSPDRVAVEAFF. CDR3 DNA: TGTGCCAGCAGTCCCGACAGGGTGGCCGTTGAAGCTTTCTTT.

A word on this clonotype: This beta chain represents an off-target read in a library built for alpha chains; its size is of limited meaning. The chain employs TRBV7-2 and TRBJ1-2; tentatively, D is TRBD1 (6 bases). Germline V CDR1 and CDR2: SGHTA, FQGNSA. CDR3 length: 15 residues. The V and J ends lost 1 base and 2 bases respectively, with 11 bases between them. Written as DNA, the CDR3 is TGTGCCAGCAGCTTAGGGCAGGGGAAGAACTATGGCTACACCTTC. Its protein product is CASSLGQGKNYGYTF.

This clonotype was observed at least ten times. This beta chain lies outside the target of a library built for alpha chains; its clone size means little. The V and J genes are TRBV20-1 and TRBJ2-5; D not resolved. Germline values: CDR1 DFQATT, CDR2 SNEGSKA (reference sequence). Trimming removed 0 bases from V and 2 bases from J, with 13 bases in between. This CDR3 region has 15 residues. The CDR3 spells CSARDQVQRQETQYF. CDR3 coding DNA: TGCAGTGCTAGAGATCAAGTACAGCGTCAAGAGACCCAGTACTTC.

Notes on this clonotype: This beta chain turned up in a library designed for alpha chains; as an off-target read, its abundance says little. The chain combines TRBV13 with TRBJ1-1; TRBD1 might be the D (5 bases). Germline CDR1 PRHDT, CDR2 FYEKMQ (reference sequence). The V end lost 2 bases, the J end lost 0 bases, and 13 bases lay between the germline ends. This CDR3 has 16 amino acids. The DNA of the CDR3 is TGTGCCAGCAGCTTAAGAGGCTCGGGGCTGAACACTGAAGCTTTCTTT. Translating gives CASSLRGSGLNTEAFF.

This clonotype was counted ten times or more. A library prepared for alpha chains yielded this beta chain as an off-target read; its size is of little meaning. The chain combines TRBV29-1 with TRBJ2-5; 8 nucleotides match TRBD1. The V gene end was trimmed by 3 bases and the J gene end by 3 bases; junction bases not matched to a gene: 9. CDR1 SQVTM and CDR2 ANQGSEA come from the germline V gene. The CDR3 spans 15 residues. CDR3 loop: CSVDGTGSSEETQYF. CDR3 nucleotides: TGCAGCGTTGATGGGACAGGATCGAGCGAAGAGACCCAGTACTTC.

This clonotype was observed at least ten times. Little can be read into the size of this beta chain, an off-target read in a library designed for alpha chains. The V gene is TRBV20-1, the J gene TRBJ1-4, with D tentatively TRBD1 (6 bases). CDR1 and CDR2 from the germline V gene are DFQATT and SNEGSKA (reference sequence). V was shortened by 5 bases and J by 7 bases, with 17 bases between the two germline ends. The length of the CDR3 is 14 residues. The CDR3 is CSARGPEGGEKLFF. Written as DNA, the CDR3 is TGCAGTGCTCGGGGCCCGGAGGGGGGTGAAAAACTGTTTTTT.